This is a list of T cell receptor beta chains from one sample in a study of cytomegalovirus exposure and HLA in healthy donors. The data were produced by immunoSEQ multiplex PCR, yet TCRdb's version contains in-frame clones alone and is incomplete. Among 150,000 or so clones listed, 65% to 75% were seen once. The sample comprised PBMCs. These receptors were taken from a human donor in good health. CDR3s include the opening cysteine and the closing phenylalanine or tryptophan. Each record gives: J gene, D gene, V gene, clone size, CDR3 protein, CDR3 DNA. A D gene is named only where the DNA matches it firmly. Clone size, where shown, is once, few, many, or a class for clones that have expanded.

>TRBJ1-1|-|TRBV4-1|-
CASSLEGSTEAFF
TGCGCCAGCAGCCTTGAAGGGAGCACTGAAGCTTTCTTT
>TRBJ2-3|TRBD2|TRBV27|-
CASRTSGGARTQYF
TGTGCCAGCCGGACTAGCGGGGGGGCCCGGACGCAGTATTTT
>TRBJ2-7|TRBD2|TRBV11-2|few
CASRGGSTGYEQYF
TGTGCCAGCAGGGGAGGGTCGACGGGCTACGAGCAGTACTTC
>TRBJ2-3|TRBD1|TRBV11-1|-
CASSSGQAPPATDTQYF
TGTGCCAGCAGCTCCGGACAGGCCCCTCCGGCGACAGATACGCAGTATTTT
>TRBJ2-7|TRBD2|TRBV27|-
CASSPGLAKTYEQYF
TGTGCCAGCAGCCCGGGACTAGCGAAAACCTACGAGCAGTACTTC
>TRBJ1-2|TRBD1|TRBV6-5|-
CASSVPGGGGYTF
TGTGCCAGCAGCGTCCCAGGGGGAGGTGGCTACACCTTC
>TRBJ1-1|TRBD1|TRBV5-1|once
CASTRTGETNTEAFF
TGCGCCAGCACCCGGACAGGGGAAACGAACACTGAAGCTTTCTTT
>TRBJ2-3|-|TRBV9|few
CASSADRNTDTQYF
TGTGCCAGCAGCGCCGACAGGAACACAGATACGCAGTATTTT
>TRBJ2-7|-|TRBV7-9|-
CASSPGIGVLSSYEQYF
TGTGCCAGCAGCCCAGGTATAGGGGTGTTGAGCTCCTACGAGCAGTACTTC
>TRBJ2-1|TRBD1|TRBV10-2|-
CASNIRDRINNEQFF
TGCGCCAGCAATATCCGGGACAGGATAAACAATGAGCAGTTCTTC
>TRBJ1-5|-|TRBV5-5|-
CASSLVPGHLEGGNQPQHF
TGTGCCAGCAGCTTGGTCCCGGGACACCTCGAAGGAGGCAATCAGCCCCAGCATTTT
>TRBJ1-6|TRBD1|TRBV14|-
CASSSGTANSPLHF
TGTGCCAGCAGTTCCGGGACAGCAAATTCACCCCTCCACTTT
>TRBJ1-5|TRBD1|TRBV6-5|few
CASSYDRDQPQHF
TGTGCCAGCAGTTATGACAGGGATCAGCCCCAGCATTTT